These 8 T cell receptor beta chains share one sample of origin, sequenced in a study of lymphopenia after photon versus proton radiotherapy. Sequenced by immunoSEQ multiplex PCR; TCRdb stores in-frame clones only, minus some. The sample consists of approximately 65,000 clones, around 90% of them appearing once. The sequencing used peripheral blood, collected from a patient treated with proton-based radiotherapy. All receptors derive from a man of 80 years or more with esophageal cancer.

For this clone: At one of its ends the junction is not consistent with the germline gene, which may arise from a read error. CDR3 region: CASSLGTSGENEKLFF. Written as DNA, the CDR3 is TGTGCTAGCAGCTTGGGAACCTCTGGGGAAAATGAAAAACTGTTTTTT. The rearrangement uses TRBV7-7 and TRBJ1-4; no clear D. Germline assignment: CDR1 SSHAT and CDR2 FNYEAQ (reference sequence). The CDR3 runs to 16 residues.

Here the CDR3 reads CASSFGTSGGAGTQYF. Written as DNA, the CDR3 is TGTGCCAGCAGCTTCGGGACTAGCGGGGGGGCCGGTACGCAGTATTTT. The chain carries TRBV7-2 and TRBJ2-3, with 16 bases lining up with TRBD2. This CDR3 is built from 16 residues. The junction had 5 bases not matched to a gene; V was cut back by 3 bases and J by 8 bases. CDR1 is SGHTA, CDR2 FQGNSA, per germline. The variable domain in full, with the rest retrieved from reference TRBV7-2 and TRBJ2-3, is GAGVSQSPSNKVTEKGKDVELRCDPISGHTALYWYRQSLGQGLEFLIYFQGNSAPDKSGLPSDRFSAERTGGSVSTLTIQRTQQEDSAVYLCASSFGTSGGAGTQYFGPGTRLTVL.

In its sample, this clone was seen once. This chain uses TRBV7-2 with TRBJ1-6; weak D call: TRBD1 (5 bases). The CDR3 length is 14 residues. Germline CDR1 is SGHTA and CDR2 is FQGNSA. V shed 0 bases and J shed 9 bases, with 9 bases lying between them. DNA of the CDR3: TGTGCCAGCAGCTTAGCAAGGGACGGTTCACCCCTCCACTTT. This gives the protein CASSLARDGSPLHF.

The chain combines TRBV19 with TRBJ1-2; no definite D call. The length of the CDR3 is 14 residues. Germline assignment: CDR1 LNHDA and CDR2 SQIVND (reference sequence). With 5 bases removed from V and 2 bases from J, the gap between germline ends came to 12 bases. Here the CDR3 reads CASSPLGANYGYTF. The CDR3 region has the DNA TGTGCCAGTAGTCCACTGGGAGCCAACTATGGCTACACCTTC.

The chain is built from TRBV9 and TRBJ2-3; 9 positions agree with TRBD2. With V trimmed by 6 bases and J by 2 bases, 10 bases remained unmatched. The CDR3 extends over 16 amino acids. Germline values: CDR1 SGDLS, CDR2 YYNGEE. The CDR3 DNA is TGTGCCAGCACTCACCGGACTAGCGACCACACAGATACGCAGTATTTT. It translates to CASTHRTSDHTDTQYF.

This chain joins TRBV19 and TRBJ1-2; a weak D match, TRBD1 (5 bases). The CDR3 is 15 residues long. Trimming stripped 5 bases from V and 5 bases from J, with 18 bases between. Germline V gene data show CDR1 as LNHDA and CDR2 as SQIVND (reference sequence). The CDR3 bases are TGTGCCAGTAGTGCATTCCTGGGGCTGGGTTATGGCTACACCTTC. Translating gives CASSAFLGLGYGYTF.

V is TRBV7-2 and J is TRBJ1-5; no definite D call. V was pared by 5 bases and J by 5 bases, with 16 bases between. The germline CDR1 and CDR2 sequences are SGHTA and FQGNSA. The CDR3 extends over 15 amino acids. The CDR3 region has the DNA TGTGCCAGCAGCGGCGGGATCCTTCTAGATCAGCCCCAGCATTTT. Its protein is CASSGGILLDQPQHF.

CDR3 sequence: CSVAPTGTTNKGHEQYF. CDR3 DNA sequence: TGCAGCGTCGCACCAACCGGGACAACAAACAAAGGGCACGAGCAGTACTTC. The chain uses TRBV29-1 and TRBJ2-7; D perhaps matches TRBD1 (6 bases). The CDR3 is 17 residues long. The V gene's germline CDR1 is SQVTM and CDR2 ANQGSEA. The V end was cut by 6 bases, the J end by 5 bases, with 29 bases between.